Sequencing of this T cell receptor beta chain was carried out in a study of control samples from healthy donors and cancer patients. Here immunoSEQ multiplex PCR was the method, and the copy in TCRdb shows in-frame clones only, minus some. The sample lists around 170,000 clones, 90% occurring once. The clonotype originates from a woman in her 50s in good health. The sequenced sample consisted of blood.

This CDR3 reads CSVQGLAASNEQFF. The CDR3 DNA sequence: TGCAGCGTTCAGGGACTAGCGGCCTCCAATGAGCAGTTCTTC. The V gene is TRBV29-1, the J gene TRBJ2-1, with 11 bases that match TRBD2. J gave up 6 bases and V 5 bases, and 6 bases lay outside the gene matches. CDR1 is SQVTM, CDR2 ANQGSEA, per germline. The CDR3 length is 14 residues.